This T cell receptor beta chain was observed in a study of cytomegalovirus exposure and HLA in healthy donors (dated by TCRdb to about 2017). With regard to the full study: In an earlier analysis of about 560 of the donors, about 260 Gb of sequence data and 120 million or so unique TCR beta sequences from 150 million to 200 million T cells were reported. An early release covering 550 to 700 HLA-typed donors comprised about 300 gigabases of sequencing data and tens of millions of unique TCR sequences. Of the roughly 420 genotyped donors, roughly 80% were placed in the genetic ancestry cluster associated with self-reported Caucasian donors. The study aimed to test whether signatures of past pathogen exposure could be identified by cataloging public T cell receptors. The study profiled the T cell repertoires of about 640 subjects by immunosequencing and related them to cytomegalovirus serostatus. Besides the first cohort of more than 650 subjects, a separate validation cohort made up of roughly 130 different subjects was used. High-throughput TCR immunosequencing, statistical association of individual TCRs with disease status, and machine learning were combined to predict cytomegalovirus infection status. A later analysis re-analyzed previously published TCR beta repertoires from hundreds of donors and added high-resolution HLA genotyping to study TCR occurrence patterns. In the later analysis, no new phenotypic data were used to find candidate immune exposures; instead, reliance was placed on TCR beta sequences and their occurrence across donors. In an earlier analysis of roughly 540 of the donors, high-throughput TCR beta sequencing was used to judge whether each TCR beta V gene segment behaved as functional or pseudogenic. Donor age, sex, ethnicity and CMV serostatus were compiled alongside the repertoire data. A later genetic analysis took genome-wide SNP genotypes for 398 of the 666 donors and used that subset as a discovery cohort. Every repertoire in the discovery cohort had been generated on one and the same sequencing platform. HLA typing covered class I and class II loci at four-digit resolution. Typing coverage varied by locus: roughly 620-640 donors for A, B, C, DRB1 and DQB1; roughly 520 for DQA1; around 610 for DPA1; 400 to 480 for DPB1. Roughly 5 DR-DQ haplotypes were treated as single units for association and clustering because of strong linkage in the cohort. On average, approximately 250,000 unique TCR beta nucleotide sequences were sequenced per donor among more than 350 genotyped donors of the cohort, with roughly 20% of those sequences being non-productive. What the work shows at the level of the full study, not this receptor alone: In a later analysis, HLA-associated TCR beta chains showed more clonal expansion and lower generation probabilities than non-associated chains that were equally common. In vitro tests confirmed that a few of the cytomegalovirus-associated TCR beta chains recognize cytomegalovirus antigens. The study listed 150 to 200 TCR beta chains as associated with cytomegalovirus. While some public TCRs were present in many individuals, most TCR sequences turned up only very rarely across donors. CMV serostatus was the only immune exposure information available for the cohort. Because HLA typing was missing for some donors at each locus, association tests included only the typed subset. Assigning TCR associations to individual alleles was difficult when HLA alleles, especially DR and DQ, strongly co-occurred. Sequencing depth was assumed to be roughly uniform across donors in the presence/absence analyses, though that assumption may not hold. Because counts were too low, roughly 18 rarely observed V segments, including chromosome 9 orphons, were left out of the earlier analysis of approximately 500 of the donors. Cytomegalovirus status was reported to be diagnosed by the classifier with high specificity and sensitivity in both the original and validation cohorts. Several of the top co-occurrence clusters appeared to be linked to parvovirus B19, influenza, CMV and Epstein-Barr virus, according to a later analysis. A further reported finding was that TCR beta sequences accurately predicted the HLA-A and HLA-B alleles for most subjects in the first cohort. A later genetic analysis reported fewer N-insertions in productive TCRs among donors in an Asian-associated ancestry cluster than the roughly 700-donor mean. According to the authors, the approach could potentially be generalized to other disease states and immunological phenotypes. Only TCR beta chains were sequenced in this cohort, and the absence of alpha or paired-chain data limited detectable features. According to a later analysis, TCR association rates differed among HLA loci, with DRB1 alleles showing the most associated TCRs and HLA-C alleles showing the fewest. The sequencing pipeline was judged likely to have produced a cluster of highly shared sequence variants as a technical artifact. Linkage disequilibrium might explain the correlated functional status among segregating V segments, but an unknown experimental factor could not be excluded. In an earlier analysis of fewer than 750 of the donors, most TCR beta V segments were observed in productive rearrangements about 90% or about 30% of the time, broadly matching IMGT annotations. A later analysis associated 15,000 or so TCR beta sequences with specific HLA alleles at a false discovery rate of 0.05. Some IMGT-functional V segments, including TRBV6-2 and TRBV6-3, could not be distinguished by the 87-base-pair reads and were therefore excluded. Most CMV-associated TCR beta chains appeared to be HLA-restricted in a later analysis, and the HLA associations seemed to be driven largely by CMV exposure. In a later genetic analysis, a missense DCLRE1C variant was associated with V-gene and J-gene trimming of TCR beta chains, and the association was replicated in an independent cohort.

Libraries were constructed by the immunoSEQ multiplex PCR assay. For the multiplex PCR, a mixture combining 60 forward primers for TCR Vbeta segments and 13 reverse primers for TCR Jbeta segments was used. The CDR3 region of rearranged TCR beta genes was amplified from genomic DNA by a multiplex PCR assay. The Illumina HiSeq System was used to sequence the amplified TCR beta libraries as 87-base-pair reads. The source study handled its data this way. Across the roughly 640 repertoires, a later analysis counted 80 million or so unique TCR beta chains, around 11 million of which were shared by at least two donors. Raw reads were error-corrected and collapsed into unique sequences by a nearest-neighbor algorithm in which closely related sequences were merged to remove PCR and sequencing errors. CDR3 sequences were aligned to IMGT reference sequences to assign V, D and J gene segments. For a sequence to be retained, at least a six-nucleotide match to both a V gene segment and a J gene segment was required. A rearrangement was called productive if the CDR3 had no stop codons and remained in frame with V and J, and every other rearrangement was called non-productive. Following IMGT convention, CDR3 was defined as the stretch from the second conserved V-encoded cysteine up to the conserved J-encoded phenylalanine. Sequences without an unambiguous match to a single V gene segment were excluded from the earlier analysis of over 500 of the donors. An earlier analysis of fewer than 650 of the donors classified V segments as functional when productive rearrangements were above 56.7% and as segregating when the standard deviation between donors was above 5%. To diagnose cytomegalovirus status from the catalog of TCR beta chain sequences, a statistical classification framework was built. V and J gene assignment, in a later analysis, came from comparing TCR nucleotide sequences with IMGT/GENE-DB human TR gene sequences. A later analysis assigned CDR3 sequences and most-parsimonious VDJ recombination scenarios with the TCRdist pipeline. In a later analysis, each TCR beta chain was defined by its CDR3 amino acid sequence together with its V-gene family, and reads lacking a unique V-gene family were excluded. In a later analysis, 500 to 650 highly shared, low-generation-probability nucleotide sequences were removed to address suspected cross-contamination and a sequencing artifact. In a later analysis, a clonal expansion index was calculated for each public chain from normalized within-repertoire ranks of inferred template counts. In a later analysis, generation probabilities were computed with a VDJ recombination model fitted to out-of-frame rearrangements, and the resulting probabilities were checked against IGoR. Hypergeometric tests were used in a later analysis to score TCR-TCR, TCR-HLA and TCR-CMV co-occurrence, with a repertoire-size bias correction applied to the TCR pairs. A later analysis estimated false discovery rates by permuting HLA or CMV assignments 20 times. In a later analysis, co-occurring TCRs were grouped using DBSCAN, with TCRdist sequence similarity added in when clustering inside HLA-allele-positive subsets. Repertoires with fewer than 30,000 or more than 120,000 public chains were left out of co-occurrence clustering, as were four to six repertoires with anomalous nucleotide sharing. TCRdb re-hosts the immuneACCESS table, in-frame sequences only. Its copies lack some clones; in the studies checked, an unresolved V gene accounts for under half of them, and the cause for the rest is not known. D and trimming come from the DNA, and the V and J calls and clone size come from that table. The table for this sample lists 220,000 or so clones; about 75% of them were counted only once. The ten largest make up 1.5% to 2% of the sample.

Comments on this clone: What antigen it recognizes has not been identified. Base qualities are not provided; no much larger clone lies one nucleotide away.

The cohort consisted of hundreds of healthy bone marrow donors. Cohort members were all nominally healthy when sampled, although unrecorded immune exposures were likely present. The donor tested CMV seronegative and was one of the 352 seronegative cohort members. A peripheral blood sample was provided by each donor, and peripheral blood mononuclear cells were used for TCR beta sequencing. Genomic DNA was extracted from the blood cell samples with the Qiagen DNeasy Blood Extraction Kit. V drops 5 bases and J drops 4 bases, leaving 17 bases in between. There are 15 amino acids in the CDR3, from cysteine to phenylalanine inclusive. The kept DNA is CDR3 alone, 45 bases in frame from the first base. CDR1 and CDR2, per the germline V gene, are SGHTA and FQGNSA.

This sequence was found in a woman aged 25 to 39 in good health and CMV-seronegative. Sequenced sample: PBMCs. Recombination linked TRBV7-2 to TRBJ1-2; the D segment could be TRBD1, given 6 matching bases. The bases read TGTGCCAGCAGCCTTTACTACAGGGCGTTCTATGGCTACACCTTC. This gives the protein CASSLYYRAFYGYTF.